Below are 20 T cell receptor beta chains sequenced from a single sample in a study of shared clonotypes between healthy human individuals (dated by TCRdb to the early 2020s). Library preparation employed the immunoSEQ multiplex PCR assay. TCRdb re-hosts the immuneACCESS table, in-frame sequences only. Its copies lack some clones; in the studies checked, an unresolved V gene accounts for under half of them, and the cause for the rest is not known. The sample table contains approximately 2.5 million clones; only one count was recorded for over 85% of them. Roughly 0.13% of the sample belongs to the ten largest clones. The sample consisted of naive CD4+ T cells sorted from blood. According to the study, the label for this sample's cell subset or site signals: CD45RA+ positively selected. The receptor source for this set is a man between 18 and 29 years old in good health.

On this clone: Other DNA sequences in the same sample also yield this CDR3. The chain links TRBV11-3 to TRBJ2-2; no clear D gene. The CDR3 is made up of 13 amino acids. Germline V CDR1 and CDR2: SGHNT, YENEEA. Trimming removed 0 bases at V and 5 bases at J, with 4 bases between. The CDR3 sequence is CASSLDRTGELFF. CDR3 nucleotides: TGTGCCAGCAGCTTAGACAGGACCGGGGAGCTGTTTTTT.

CDR3 sequence reads: CASSAPGFYEQYF. CDR3 coding DNA: TGTGCCAGCAGCGCCCCGGGTTTCTACGAGCAGTACTTC. The V gene is TRBV6-1, the J gene TRBJ2-7; no definite D call. The CDR3 is made up of 13 amino acids. V was trimmed by 6 bases and J by 3 bases, leaving 12 bases between them. The germline V gene encodes CDR1 MNHNS and CDR2 SASEGT.

The J gene is TRBJ2-1, the V gene TRBV5-1; a weak D match, TRBD1 (6 bases). The CDR3 spans 14 residues. Germline CDR1 reads SGHRS; CDR2 reads YFSETQ. Trimming took off 3 bases at V and 10 bases at J, with 17 bases between the two ends. DNA for the CDR3: TGCGCCAGCAGCTCACGAACCCAGGGGAAAGAGCAGTTCTTC. Translation gives CASSSRTQGKEQFF.

This clone is a singleton in its sample. The V call is TRBV5-4, the J call TRBJ1-2; maybe TRBD1 (6 bases). The germline gives CDR1 SGHNT, CDR2 YYREEE (reference sequence). This CDR3 contains 14 residues. Trimming took 7 bases from V and 2 from J, leaving 15 bases between them. Here the CDR3 DNA reads TGTGCCAGCTTTCAGGGGAGCAGCAACTATGGCTACACCTTC. Amino acid sequence: CASFQGSSNYGYTF.

The chain uses TRBV12-2 and TRBJ2-3; TRBD2, the table's D call, lacks a check against the DNA. TRBV12-2 is an annotated pseudogene. The CDR3 runs to 23 residues. CDR3 loop: CASRSHPRSERGWSAPSTDTQYF. For the CDR3, the DNA is TGTGCAAGTCGCTCCCACCCAAGGAGTGAGCGGGGGTGGTCGGCCCCTAGCACAGATACGCAGTATTTT.

This clone showed up just once. The chain uses TRBV5-5 and TRBJ1-4, with D possibly matching TRBD1 (6 bases). The CDR3 is 15 residues long. Trimming shortened V by 0 bases and J by 8 bases, and 14 bases separated the two germline ends. Per germline, CDR1 SGHKS and CDR2 YYEKEE (reference sequence). The CDR3 nucleotides are TGTGCCAGCAGCTTGGAGTCAGGGGTGAGGGAAAAACTGTTTTTT. Its translation: CASSLESGVREKLFF.

As regards this clone: Sequence at one end of the junction differs from germline and may be a read error. The chain is built from TRBV7-7 and TRBJ2-1; 13 bases match TRBD2. There are 15 residues in the CDR3. Germline loops: CDR1 SSHAT, CDR2 FNYEAQ (reference sequence). CDR3 in DNA: TGTGCTAGCAGCATGGGACTAGCGGGAAGCGATGAGCAGTTCTTC. Amino acid sequence: CASSMGLAGSDEQFF.

This chain uses TRBV5-4 with TRBJ2-7, with TRBD2 identical over 10 bases. The CDR3 has 13 residues. The germline V gene has CDR1 SGHNT and CDR2 YYREEE (reference sequence). The ends lost 6 bases at V and 7 bases at J; junction bases unmatched: 7. The CDR3 loop is CASTLAGVGEQYF. In DNA form, the CDR3 reads TGTGCCAGCACGCTAGCGGGAGTTGGAGAGCAGTACTTC.

Points on this clone: At the DNA level, this CDR3 is encoded by other sequences in the same sample as well. The rearrangement links TRBV5-1 to TRBJ2-2; TRBD2 is a possible D gene (6 bases). The ends were cut back, 0 bases at V and 1 base at J, with 7 bases in the middle. CDR3 length equals 15 residues. The germline gives CDR1 SGHRS, CDR2 YFSETQ. The CDR3, as DNA: TGCGCCAGCAGCTTGGGGACTATGAACACCGGGGAGCTGTTTTTT. As protein: CASSLGTMNTGELFF.

V gene TRBV6-6 combines with J gene TRBJ2-5, with no clear D. Per the germline V gene, CDR1 is MNHNY and CDR2 is SVGAGI (reference sequence). This CDR3 spans 15 amino acids. With 4 bases removed from V and 5 bases from J, the gap between germline ends came to 17 bases. The CDR3 nucleotides read TGTGCCAGCAGTTCCCCCCTAGGCGGATACGAGACCCAGTACTTC. Residues: CASSSPLGGYETQYF.

The chain joins TRBV11-3 to TRBJ2-2; 8 bases fit TRBD1. Germline CDR1 and CDR2: SGHNT and YENEEA. This CDR3 region has 18 residues. Germline trimming cut 1 base from V and 0 bases from J; bases unmatched to any gene: 7. The CDR3 sequence: CASSLGGRQGTNTGELFF. CDR3 bases: TGTGCCAGCAGCTTAGGCGGAAGACAGGGGACGAACACCGGGGAGCTGTTTTTT. The full variable domain, its missing parts supplied by reference TRBV11-3 and TRBJ2-2, is EAGVVQSPRYKIIEKKQPVAFWCNPISGHNTLYWYLQNLGQGPELLIRYENEEAVDDSQLPKDRFSAERLKGVDSTLKIQPAELGDSAVYLCASSLGGRQGTNTGELFFGEGSRLTVL.

This chain joins TRBV27 and TRBJ2-7, with 14 bases lining up with TRBD2. The CDR3 contains 16 residues. Germline trimming cut 6 bases from V and 2 bases from J; bases unmatched to any gene: 6. Germline assignment: CDR1 MNHEY and CDR2 SMNVEV (reference sequence). Written as DNA, the CDR3 is TGTGCCAGCAGCCGGATGACTAGCGGGGGGGCCTACGAGCAGTACTTC. The encoded protein is CASSRMTSGGAYEQYF.

V is TRBV4-3 and J is TRBJ1-2; D might be TRBD1 (5 bases). This CDR3 comprises 15 residues. The V end was cut by 0 bases, the J end by 5 bases, with 13 bases between. CDR1 and CDR2 (germline): LGHNA, YSLEER. The CDR3 sequence is CASSQDVLGRYGYTF. CDR3 nucleotides: TGCGCCAGCAGCCAAGATGTTTTGGGACGGTATGGCTACACCTTC.

This chain joins TRBV5-1 and TRBJ2-1, with 16 bases identical to TRBD2. Germline assignment: CDR1 SGHRS and CDR2 YFSETQ. The CDR3 contains 15 residues. The trim removed 4 bases at V and 9 bases at J, leaving 4 bases unmatched. CDR3 bases: TGCGCCAGCAGCCTAGGGACTAGCGGGAGGGTTGAGCAGTTCTTC. Amino acids: CASSLGTSGRVEQFF.

This chain uses TRBV9 with TRBJ2-1; tentatively, D is TRBD2 (6 bases). Trimming pared 0 bases from V and 10 bases from J, leaving 11 bases between. The germline gives CDR1 SGDLS, CDR2 YYNGEE. The CDR3 has 13 residues. The CDR3: CASSVAGSGEQFF. In DNA, the CDR3 is TGTGCCAGCAGCGTAGCGGGGAGCGGGGAGCAGTTCTTC.

J is TRBJ1-5 and V is TRBV6-4; perhaps TRBD1 as D (5 bases). The germline gives CDR1 MRHNA, CDR2 SNTAGT. Trimming removed 3 bases at V and 3 bases at J, with 6 bases between. This CDR3 comprises 13 residues. The CDR3 is CASSEGVNQPQHF. CDR3 DNA: TGTGCCAGCAGTGAAGGGGTCAATCAGCCCCAGCATTTT.

The gene calls are TRBV5-1 and TRBJ2-5; D is perhaps TRBD2 (6 bases). The CDR3 length is 15 residues. Trimming pared 4 bases from V and 4 bases from J, leaving 17 bases between. The V gene's germline CDR1 is SGHRS and CDR2 YFSETQ. The CDR3, as DNA: TGCGCCAGCAGCGCGATTAGCCCCGGGGGAGAGACCCAGTACTTC. Encoded protein: CASSAISPGGETQYF.

The chain combines TRBV7-8 with TRBJ1-5, with 7 bases aligning to TRBD1. V was clipped by 2 bases and J by 0 bases; unmatched bases: 13. The CDR3 extends over 19 amino acids. Looked up from germline, CDR1 is SGHVS and CDR2 is FQNEAQ. In nucleotides, the CDR3 is TGTGCCAGCAGCTTACCTTATGGACAGGCTACGGATAGCAATCAGCCCCAGCATTTT. Translating gives CASSLPYGQATDSNQPQHF.

The chain couples TRBV2 to TRBJ1-3; maybe TRBD1 (5 bases). This CDR3 contains 14 residues. Trimming took 6 bases from V and 3 from J, leaving 12 bases between them. The germline CDR1 and CDR2 sequences are SNHLY and FYNNEI. CDR3 sequence (DNA): TGTGCCAGCAGGGGGGACGTACTTGGAAACACCATATATTTT. Translating it yields CASRGDVLGNTIYF.

The V and J genes are TRBV9 and TRBJ2-1, with TRBD2 identical over 8 bases. The CDR3 is 13 residues long. Germline trimming cut 4 bases from V and 8 bases from J; bases unmatched to any gene: 5. Germline V gives CDR1 SGDLS, CDR2 YYNGEE. The chain's CDR3 is CASSLGLVDEQFF. CDR3 bases: TGTGCCAGCAGCCTGGGACTAGTTGATGAGCAGTTCTTC.